The 13 T cell receptor beta chains given below trace back to one sample, sequenced in a study of CD8 T cells in ankylosing spondylitis. Regarding the study as a whole: Fewer than 10 highly homologous variants made up a TCR beta motif that seemed to typify ankylosing spondylitis blood.

TCRdb reprocessed the 5' RACE reads with MiXCR, giving one entry per CDR3 protein. The data contain hundreds of thousands of distinct CDR3 sequences, more than 25% of them seen just once; the ten biggest clones take up 0.89%. These receptors are not linked to any known antigen. Specimen: blood, either unsorted or a sorted T cell fraction (not recorded which). These receptors were collected from a male donor with ankylosing spondylitis.

This clonotype turned up a few times. The V and J genes are TRBV5-1 and TRBJ2-1, with 8 positions matching TRBD2. Germline trimming cut 8 bases from V and 4 bases from J; bases unmatched to any gene: 11. CDR3 length: 15 residues. The germline gives CDR1 SGHRS, CDR2 YFSETQ. CDR3 bases: TGCGCCAGTCGGGGGGCCAGCGGGAGTTACAATGAGCAGTTCTTC. Translated, it gives CASRGASGSYNEQFF.

This chain joins TRBV20-1 and TRBJ2-1; TRBD2 matches at 13 bases. The CDR3 loop spans 17 amino acids. CDR1 and CDR2 from the germline V gene are DFQATT and SNEGSKA (reference sequence). Losses at the gene ends were 3 bases for V and 7 bases for J; bases not matched to a gene: 12. CDR3 coding DNA: TGCAGTGCTAGGGGGTTCACTAGCGGGAGGGCCCTGAATGAGCAGTTCTTC. Its protein is CSARGFTSGRALNEQFF.

This clonotype was detected only a few times. V is TRBV10-3 and J is TRBJ1-2; 11 bases line up with TRBD1. This CDR3 is 13 amino acids long. V trimming: 8 bases; J trimming: 5 bases; junction bases outside the gene matches: 4. Germline V gene lookup returns CDR1 ENHRY and CDR2 SYGVKD. The CDR3 DNA follows: TGTGCCATCGGACAGGGGGCTGAATATGGCTACACCTTC. The encoded protein is CAIGQGAEYGYTF.

This chain links TRBV7-2 with TRBJ2-2; 7 bases match TRBD2. Unmatched junction bases numbered 7, after V lost 2 bases and J lost 7 bases. Germline V gene data show CDR1 as SGHTA and CDR2 as FQGNSA. The CDR3 has 15 residues. CDR3 bases: TGTGCCAGCAGCTTAATCCGGGGGGAAGGCGGGGAGCTGTTTTTT. Protein sequence: CASSLIRGEGGELFF.

This clonotype was recorded a few times. V usage is TRBV5-1 and J usage is TRBJ2-1; 8 nucleotides align to TRBD2. There are 15 residues in the CDR3. Germline lookup yields CDR1 SGHRS and CDR2 YFSETQ. The V segment lost 1 base and the J segment 6 bases; nucleotides outside the gene matches: 6. CDR3 sequence: CASSLMSAGANEQFF. The CDR3 DNA sequence: TGCGCCAGCAGCTTGATGTCAGCGGGAGCCAATGAGCAGTTCTTC.

This clonotype was found a few times. The chain uses TRBV5-1 and TRBJ2-1; D unclear. Germline V gene sequence: CDR1 SGHRS, CDR2 YFSETQ. The CDR3 sequence is 12 residues long. V dropped 0 bases and J dropped 8 bases, with 6 bases sitting between them. The CDR3 DNA follows: TGCGCCAGCAGCTTGGAAAGGCATGAGCAGTTCTTC. Amino acid sequence: CASSLERHEQFF.

The chain couples TRBV10-3 to TRBJ2-1; 9 bases fit TRBD1. Losses at the gene ends were 0 bases for V and 6 bases for J; bases not matched to a gene: 6. Per the germline V gene, CDR1 is ENHRY and CDR2 is SYGVKD. This CDR3 contains 16 residues. The CDR3 DNA reads TGTGCCATCAGTGAGTCGGGACAGGGTGGGGGCAATGAGCAGTTCTTC. Translating it yields CAISESGQGGGNEQFF.

There are a few counts of this clonotype. The chain recombines TRBV4-1 with TRBJ2-1, with 8 bases lining up with TRBD2. The germline V gene encodes CDR1 MGHRA and CDR2 YSYEKL. V lost 1 base to trimming and J lost 4 bases; unmatched junction nucleotides: 6. The CDR3 runs to 16 residues. The CDR3 bases are TGCGCCAGCAGCCAAGCCAAAGCGGGAGTATACAATGAGCAGTTCTTC. Translating it yields CASSQAKAGVYNEQFF.

This clonotype was observed a few times. V is TRBV7-9 and J is TRBJ2-1, with D possibly matching TRBD2 (6 bases). Germline values: CDR1 SEHNR, CDR2 FQNEAQ (reference sequence). Trimming removed 2 bases from V and 8 bases from J, with 19 bases in between. CDR3 length: 16 residues. The CDR3 DNA follows: TGTGCCAGCAGCTTAACTAGCTCAGCGGCGTACGATGAGCAGTTCTTC. Protein: CASSLTSSAAYDEQFF.

The chain has TRBV7-9 and TRBJ2-7; no clear D gene. The CDR3 consists of 12 residues. Germline V gene sequence: CDR1 SEHNR, CDR2 FQNEAQ (reference sequence). Trimming left V 3 bases short and J 4 bases short, with 7 bases between. Here the CDR3 reads CASSFSGYEQYV. As DNA, the CDR3 is TGTGCCAGCAGCTTCAGTGGATACGAGCAGTACGTC.

This sequence joins TRBV7-2 and TRBJ1-2; TRBD1 matches at 7 bases. Germline values: CDR1 SGHTA, CDR2 FQGNSA. CDR3 length equals 14 residues. V lost 1 base and J lost 10; bases outside the gene matches: 9. CDR3 DNA: TGTGCCAGCAGCTTAGACCCCGTTGGGACAGTCTACACCTTC. The encoded protein is CASSLDPVGTVYTF.

In its sample, this clonotype was seen a few times. This chain connects TRBV15 to TRBJ2-2, with 9 positions matching TRBD1. The CDR3 is made up of 15 amino acids. V shed 3 bases and J 7 bases; nucleotides not matched to a gene: 6. The germline V gene encodes CDR1 LNHNV and CDR2 YYDKDF (reference sequence). CDR3 sequence (DNA): TGTGCCACCAGCAGGGGGACAGGGACGGTCGGGGAGCTGTTTTTT. Its translation: CATSRGTGTVGELFF.

V gene TRBV20-1 combines with J gene TRBJ2-1, with D perhaps TRBD1 (6 bases). With 6 bases removed from V and 8 bases from J, the gap between germline ends came to 14 bases. Germline V gene lookup returns CDR1 DFQATT and CDR2 SNEGSKA (reference sequence). CDR3 length: 12 residues. The CDR3 DNA reads as TGCAGTGCCACGGACAGTTTGGATGAGCAGTTCTTC. Its protein is CSATDSLDEQFF.